This entry concerns a single T cell receptor (beta chain). These data are taken from a study of shared clonotypes between healthy human individuals. Germline CDR1 SGHRS, CDR2 YFSETQ. This CDR3 contains 16 residues. V lost 1 base and J lost 5, with 16 bases in between. TCRdb's table, derived via immunoSEQ multiplex PCR, lists solely in-frame clones and lacks some. The sample carries around 980,000 clones, more than 75% recorded once. The receptor comes from a man aged 18 to 29 in good health. Some clones in this sample may be carry-over from other donors' samples. The sequencing sample was made of memory CD4+ T cells from PBMCs. Subset given: CD45RA-negative fraction. This chain uses TRBV5-1 with TRBJ2-1; either TRBD1 or TRBD2 may supply D (6 bases each). The CDR3 sequence is CASSLTTGAGDNEQFF. The CDR3 bases are TGCGCCAGCAGCTTGACGACGGGGGCGGGCGACAATGAGCAGTTCTTC.